This TCR beta chain was documented in a study of cytomegalovirus exposure and HLA in healthy donors. Study-wide findings and caveats: Most TCR beta V segments were productive about 87% or about 30% of the time in an earlier analysis. Among immune exposure information, only CMV serostatus was available. A later analysis reportedly found that, within productive TCRs, an Asian-associated ancestry cluster had fewer N-insertions than the mean observed across the approximately 690 donors.

Nominally healthy donors were sampled, though unrecorded immune exposures were likely. The study ran its PCR with 60 Vbeta and 13 Jbeta primers. Assay: immunoSEQ multiplex PCR; the TCRdb copy retains only in-frame clones and omits some. Among 150,000 to 200,000 clones listed, about 79% were seen once. V was clipped by 0 bases and J by 2 bases, with 14 bases between them. The CDR3 totals 16 residues. Germline assignment: CDR1 LNHDA and CDR2 SQIVND (reference sequence). On this clone itself: The antigen is undetermined.

The chain carries TRBV19 and TRBJ2-7, with a tentative D call TRBD1 (5 bases). This TCR was recovered from a woman aged 50 to 65 in good health and CMV-seronegative. Source material: PBMCs. The chain's CDR3 is CASSIDLGAGTYEQYF. The CDR3, as DNA: TGTGCCAGTAGTATAGACCTGGGCGCAGGGACCTACGAGCAGTACTTC.